Listed below are T cell receptor beta chains from one sample, sequenced in a study of T-cell reconstitution after alpha-beta-depleted transplantation in children. TCRdb reprocessed the PCR reads with MiXCR, giving one entry per CDR3 protein. The table includes about 1,000,000 distinct CDR3 sequences, under 30% detected once. This material consisted of PBMCs, mostly from graft donor cells, taken 360 days after TCRalphabeta/CD19-depleted stem cell transplant. The origin of the receptors is a boy less than two years old who had a stem cell transplant for SCID, so the T cells may come from the graft donor. CDR3s leave out the opening cysteine and the closing phenylalanine or tryptophan. The order of the fields is V gene, CDR3 protein.

>TRBV28
ASSPAGTGKETQY
>TRBV7-8
ASSTTEQPQH
>TRBV29-1
SVSPWDRGWNGYT
>TRBV7-2
ASSVQDSRNTEAF
>TRBV29-1
SVEEGSGTPLY
>TRBV11-2
ASSLVPGTGGSYNEQF
>TRBV7-8
ASSFPGTGGRELF
>TRBV20-1
SDANRGYYNEQF
>TRBV5-1
ASSYDRPEGNIQY
>TRBV6-5
ASSYSRGHGYGYT
>TRBV4-3
ASSQAGPAGELF
>TRBV20-1
SASPDSEKLF
>TRBV11-1
ASSSGTFYEQY
>TRBV2
ASSEALLGRTDTQY
>TRBV10-3
AISEPGEANVLT
>TRBV29-1
SVGDWVSNTGELF
>TRBV4-1
ASSHGGGPTPSSYNEQF
>TRBV4-3
ASSRDEGATTGELF
>TRBV6-5
ASSFAGTASYEQY